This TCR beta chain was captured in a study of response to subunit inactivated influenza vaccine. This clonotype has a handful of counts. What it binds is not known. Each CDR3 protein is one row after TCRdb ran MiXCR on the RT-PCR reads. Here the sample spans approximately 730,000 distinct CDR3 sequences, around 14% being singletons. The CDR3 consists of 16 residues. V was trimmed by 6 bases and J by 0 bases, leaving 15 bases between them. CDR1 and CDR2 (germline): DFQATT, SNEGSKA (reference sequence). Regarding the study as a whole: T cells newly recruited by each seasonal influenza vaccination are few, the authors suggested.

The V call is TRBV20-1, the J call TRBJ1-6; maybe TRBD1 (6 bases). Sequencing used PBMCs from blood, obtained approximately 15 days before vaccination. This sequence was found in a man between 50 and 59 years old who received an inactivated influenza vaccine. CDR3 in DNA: TGCAGTGCCGGTAGGGACACCCGCTCCTATAATTCACCCCTCCACTTT. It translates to CSAGRDTRSYNSPLHF.